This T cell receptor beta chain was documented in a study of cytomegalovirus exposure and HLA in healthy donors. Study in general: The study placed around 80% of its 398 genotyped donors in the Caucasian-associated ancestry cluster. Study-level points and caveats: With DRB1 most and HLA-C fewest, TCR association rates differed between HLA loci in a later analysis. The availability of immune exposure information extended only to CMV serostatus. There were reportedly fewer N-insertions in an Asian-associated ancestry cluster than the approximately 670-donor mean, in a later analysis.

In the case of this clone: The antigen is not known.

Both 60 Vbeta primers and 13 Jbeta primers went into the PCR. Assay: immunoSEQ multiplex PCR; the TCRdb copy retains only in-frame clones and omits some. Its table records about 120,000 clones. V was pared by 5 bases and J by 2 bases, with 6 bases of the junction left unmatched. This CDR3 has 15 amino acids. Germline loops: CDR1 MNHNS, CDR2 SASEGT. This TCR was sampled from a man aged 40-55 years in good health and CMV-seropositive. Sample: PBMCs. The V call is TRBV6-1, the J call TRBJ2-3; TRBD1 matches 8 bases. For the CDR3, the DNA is TGTGCCAGCAGTTGGGACAGGCAACTCACAGATACGCAGTATTTT. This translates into CASSWDRQLTDTQYF.